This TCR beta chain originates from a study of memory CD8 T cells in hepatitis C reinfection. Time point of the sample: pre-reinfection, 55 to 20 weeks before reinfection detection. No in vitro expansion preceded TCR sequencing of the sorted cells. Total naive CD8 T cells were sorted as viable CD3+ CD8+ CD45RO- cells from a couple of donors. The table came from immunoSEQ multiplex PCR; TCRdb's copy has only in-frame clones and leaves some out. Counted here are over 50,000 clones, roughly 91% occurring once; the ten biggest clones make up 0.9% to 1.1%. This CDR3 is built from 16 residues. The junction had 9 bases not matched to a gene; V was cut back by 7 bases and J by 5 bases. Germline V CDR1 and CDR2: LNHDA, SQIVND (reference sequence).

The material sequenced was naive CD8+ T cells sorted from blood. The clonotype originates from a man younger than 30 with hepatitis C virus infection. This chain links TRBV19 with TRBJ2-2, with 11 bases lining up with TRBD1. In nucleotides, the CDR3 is TGTGCCAGTAAGGACGAGGACAGGGGGCGAACCGGGGAGCTGTTTTTT. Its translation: CASKDEDRGRTGELFF.